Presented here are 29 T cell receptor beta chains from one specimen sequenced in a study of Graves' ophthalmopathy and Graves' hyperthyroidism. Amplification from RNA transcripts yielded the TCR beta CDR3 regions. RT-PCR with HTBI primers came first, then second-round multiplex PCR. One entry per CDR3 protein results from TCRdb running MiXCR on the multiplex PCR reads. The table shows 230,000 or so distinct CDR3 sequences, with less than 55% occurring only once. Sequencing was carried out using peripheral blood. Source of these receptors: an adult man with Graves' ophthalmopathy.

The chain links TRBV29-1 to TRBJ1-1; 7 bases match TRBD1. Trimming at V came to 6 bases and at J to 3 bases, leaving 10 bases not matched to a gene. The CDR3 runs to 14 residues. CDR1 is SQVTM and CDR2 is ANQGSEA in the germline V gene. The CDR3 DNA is TGCAGCGTCGGGACAGTTATGATCGACACTGAAGCTTTCTTT. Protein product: CSVGTVMIDTEAFF.

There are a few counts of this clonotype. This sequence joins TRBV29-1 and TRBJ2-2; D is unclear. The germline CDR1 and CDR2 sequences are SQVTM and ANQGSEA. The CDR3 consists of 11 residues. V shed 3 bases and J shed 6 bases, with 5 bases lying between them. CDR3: CSVEVAGELFF. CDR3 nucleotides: TGCAGCGTTGAGGTGGCCGGGGAGCTGTTTTTT.

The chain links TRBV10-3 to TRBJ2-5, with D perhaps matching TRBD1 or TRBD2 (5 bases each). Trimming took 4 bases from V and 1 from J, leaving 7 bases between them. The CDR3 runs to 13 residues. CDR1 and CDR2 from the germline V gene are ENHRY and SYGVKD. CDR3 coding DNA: TGTGCCATCAGTGGGGACGTCCAAGAGACCCAGTACTTC. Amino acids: CAISGDVQETQYF.

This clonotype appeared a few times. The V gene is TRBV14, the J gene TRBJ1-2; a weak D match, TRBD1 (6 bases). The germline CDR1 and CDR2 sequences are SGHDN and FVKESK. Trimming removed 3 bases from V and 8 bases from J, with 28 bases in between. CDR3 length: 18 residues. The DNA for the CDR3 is TGTGCCAGCAGCCAGCCTCCTGGACAGCTAAAGGATTCGAAAGGCTACACCTTC. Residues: CASSQPPGQLKDSKGYTF.

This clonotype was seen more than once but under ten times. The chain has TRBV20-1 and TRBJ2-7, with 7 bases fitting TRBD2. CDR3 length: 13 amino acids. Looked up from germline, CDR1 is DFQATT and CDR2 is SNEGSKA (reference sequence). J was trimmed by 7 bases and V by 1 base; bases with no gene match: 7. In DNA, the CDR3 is TGCAGTGCTAGAGGGGGAGGGGTTCTGGAGCAGTACTTC. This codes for CSARGGGVLEQYF.

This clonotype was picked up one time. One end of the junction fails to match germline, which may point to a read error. CDR3 in amino acids: CASSDSGTGLNYGCTF. In DNA, the CDR3 is TGTGCCAGCAGTGATTCCGGGACAGGGCTTAACTATGGCTGCACCTTC. V and J are TRBV2 and TRBJ1-2; TRBD1 matches 9 bases. Germline CDR1 and CDR2: SNHLY and FYNNEI. This CDR3 is built from 16 residues.

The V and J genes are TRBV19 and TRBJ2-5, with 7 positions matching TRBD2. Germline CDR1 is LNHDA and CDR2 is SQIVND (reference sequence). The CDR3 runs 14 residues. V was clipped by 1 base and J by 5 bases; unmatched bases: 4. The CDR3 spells CASSIGAGVETQYF. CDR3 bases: TGTGCCAGTAGTATAGGGGCGGGAGTGGAGACCCAGTACTTC.

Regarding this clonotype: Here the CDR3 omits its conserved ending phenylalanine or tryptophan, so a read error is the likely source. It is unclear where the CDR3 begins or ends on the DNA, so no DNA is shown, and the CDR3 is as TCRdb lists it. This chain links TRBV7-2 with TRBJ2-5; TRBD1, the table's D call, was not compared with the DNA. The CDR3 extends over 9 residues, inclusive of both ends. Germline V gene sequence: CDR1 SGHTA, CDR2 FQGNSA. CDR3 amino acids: CASSLGPGQ.

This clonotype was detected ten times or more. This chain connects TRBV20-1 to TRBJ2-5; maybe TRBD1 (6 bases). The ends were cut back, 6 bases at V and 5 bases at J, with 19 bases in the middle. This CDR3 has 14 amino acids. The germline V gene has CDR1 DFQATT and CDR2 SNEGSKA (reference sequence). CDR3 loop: CSAKPVGAGETQYF. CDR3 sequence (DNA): TGCAGTGCCAAACCCGTGGGGGCTGGGGAGACCCAGTACTTC.

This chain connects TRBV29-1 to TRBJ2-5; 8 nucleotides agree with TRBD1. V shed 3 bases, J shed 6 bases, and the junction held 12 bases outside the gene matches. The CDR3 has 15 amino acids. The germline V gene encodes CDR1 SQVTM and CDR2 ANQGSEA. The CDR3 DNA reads TGCAGCGTTGAGACAGGGGCAGGGGGCGTTCAGACCCAGTACTTC. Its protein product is CSVETGAGGVQTQYF.

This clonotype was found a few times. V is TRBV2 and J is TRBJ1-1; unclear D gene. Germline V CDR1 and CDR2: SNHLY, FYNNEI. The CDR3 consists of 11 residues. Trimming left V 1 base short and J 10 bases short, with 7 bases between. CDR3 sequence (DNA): TGTGCCAGCAGTGAAGGGGAGGGAGCTTTCTTT. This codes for CASSEGEGAFF.

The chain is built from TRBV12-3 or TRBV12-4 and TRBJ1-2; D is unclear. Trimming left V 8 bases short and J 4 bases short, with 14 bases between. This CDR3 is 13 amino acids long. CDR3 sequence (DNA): TGTGCCAGCGGTCCGGGAGGATTCTATGGCTACACCTTC. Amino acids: CASGPGGFYGYTF.

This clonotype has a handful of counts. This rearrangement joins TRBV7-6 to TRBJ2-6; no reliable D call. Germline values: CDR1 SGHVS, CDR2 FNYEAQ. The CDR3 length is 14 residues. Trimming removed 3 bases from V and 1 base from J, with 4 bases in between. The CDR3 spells CASSFSSGANVLTF. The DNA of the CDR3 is TGTGCCAGCAGCTTTAGTTCTGGGGCCAACGTCCTGACTTTC.

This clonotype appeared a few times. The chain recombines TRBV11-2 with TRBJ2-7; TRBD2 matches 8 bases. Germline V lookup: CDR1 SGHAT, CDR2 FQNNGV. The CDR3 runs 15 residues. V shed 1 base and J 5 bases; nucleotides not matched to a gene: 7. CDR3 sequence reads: CASSLGAGGVNEQYF. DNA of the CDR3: TGTGCCAGCAGCTTAGGGGCGGGAGGAGTCAACGAGCAGTACTTC.

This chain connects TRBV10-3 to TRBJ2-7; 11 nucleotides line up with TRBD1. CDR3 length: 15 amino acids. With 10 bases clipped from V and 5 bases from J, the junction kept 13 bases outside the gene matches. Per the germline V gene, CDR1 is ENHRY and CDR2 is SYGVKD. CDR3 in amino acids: CASSVAGQGVNEQYF. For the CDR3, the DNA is TGTGCCAGCAGCGTAGCGGGACAGGGGGTCAACGAGCAGTACTTC.

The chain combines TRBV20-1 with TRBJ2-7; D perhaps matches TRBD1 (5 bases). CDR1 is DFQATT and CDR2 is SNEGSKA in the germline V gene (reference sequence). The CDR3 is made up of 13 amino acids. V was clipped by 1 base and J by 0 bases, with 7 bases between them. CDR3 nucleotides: TGCAGTGCTAGAGGGACAAGCTCCTACGAGCAGTACTTC. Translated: CSARGTSSYEQYF.

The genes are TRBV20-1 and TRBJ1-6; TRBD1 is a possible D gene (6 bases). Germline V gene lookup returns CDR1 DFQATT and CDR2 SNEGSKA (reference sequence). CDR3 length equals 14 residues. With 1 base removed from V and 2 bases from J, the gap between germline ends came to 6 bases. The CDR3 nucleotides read TGCAGTGCTAGAGGGGACACCTATAATTCACCCCTCCACTTT. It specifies CSARGDTYNSPLHF.

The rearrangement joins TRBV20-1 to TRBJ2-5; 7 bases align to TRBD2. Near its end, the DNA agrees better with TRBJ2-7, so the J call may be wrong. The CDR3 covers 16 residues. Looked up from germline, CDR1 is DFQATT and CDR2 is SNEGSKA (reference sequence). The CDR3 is CSASGGKGGFSYEQYF. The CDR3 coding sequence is TGCAGTGCTAGTGGGGGGAAGGGAGGGTTCTCCTACGAGCAGTACTTC.

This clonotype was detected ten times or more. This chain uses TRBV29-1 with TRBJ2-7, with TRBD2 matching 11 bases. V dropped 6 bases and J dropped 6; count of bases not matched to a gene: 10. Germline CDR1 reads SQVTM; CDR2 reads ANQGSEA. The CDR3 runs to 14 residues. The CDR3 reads CSVRSGTSGGEQYF. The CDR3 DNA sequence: TGCAGCGTCAGAAGTGGGACTAGCGGAGGCGAGCAGTACTTC.

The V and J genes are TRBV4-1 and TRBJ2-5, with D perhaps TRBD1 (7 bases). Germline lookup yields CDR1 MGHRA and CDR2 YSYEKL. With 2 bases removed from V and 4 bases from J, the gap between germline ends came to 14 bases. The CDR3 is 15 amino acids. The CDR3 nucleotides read TGCGCCAGCAGCCAACGACTAGGGGGCCGAGAGACCCAGTACTTC. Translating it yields CASSQRLGGRETQYF.

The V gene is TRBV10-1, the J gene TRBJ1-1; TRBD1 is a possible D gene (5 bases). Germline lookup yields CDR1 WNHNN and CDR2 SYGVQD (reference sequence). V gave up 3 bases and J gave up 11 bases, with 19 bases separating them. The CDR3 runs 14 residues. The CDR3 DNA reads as TGCGCCAGCAGTGAATTGAGGGGCCGCCGAGGGGCTTTCTTT. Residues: CASSELRGRRGAFF.

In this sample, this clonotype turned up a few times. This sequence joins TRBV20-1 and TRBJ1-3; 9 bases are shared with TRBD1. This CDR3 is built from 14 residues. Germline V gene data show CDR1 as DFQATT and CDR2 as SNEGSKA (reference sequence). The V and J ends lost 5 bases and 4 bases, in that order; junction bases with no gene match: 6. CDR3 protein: CSADTGGSGNTIYF. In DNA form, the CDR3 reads TGCAGTGCTGATACAGGGGGCTCGGGAAACACCATATATTTT.

Here the CDR3 DNA reads TGTGCCAGCAGTCGCCGTCCCGGGACAGGGAACACTGAAGCTTTCTTT. It yields the protein CASSRRPGTGNTEAFF. The chain couples TRBV6-5 to TRBJ1-1; 8 bases are shared with TRBD1. The CDR3 runs to 16 residues. Germline loops: CDR1 MNHEY, CDR2 SVGAGI. V lost 5 bases to trimming and J lost 1 base; unmatched junction nucleotides: 9.

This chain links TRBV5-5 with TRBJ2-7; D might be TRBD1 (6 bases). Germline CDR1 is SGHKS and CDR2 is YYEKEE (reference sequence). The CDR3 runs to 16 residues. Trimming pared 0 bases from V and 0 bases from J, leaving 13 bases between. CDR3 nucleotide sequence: TGTGCCAGCAGCTTGGACAGGGACACCATCTCCTACGAGCAGTACTTC. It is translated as CASSLDRDTISYEQYF.

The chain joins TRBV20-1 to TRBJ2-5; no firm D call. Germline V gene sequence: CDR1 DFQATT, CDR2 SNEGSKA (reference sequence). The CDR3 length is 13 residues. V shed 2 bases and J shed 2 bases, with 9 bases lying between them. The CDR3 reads CSARSTGQETQYF. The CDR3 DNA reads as TGCAGTGCTAGATCCACCGGACAAGAGACCCAGTACTTC.

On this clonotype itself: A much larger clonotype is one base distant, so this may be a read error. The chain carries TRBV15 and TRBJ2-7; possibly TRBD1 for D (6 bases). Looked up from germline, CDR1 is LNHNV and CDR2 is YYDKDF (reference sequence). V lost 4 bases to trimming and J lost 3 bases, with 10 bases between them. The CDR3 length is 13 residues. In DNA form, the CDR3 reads TGTGCCACCAGCACGGACAGCATCTACGAGCAGTACTTC. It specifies CATSTDSIYEQYF.

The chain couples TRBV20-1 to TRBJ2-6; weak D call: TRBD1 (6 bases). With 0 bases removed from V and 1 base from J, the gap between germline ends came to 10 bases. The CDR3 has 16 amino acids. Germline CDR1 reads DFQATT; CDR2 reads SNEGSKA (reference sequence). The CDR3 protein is CSARDMGASGANVLTF. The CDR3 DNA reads TGCAGTGCTAGAGATATGGGGGCGTCTGGGGCCAACGTCCTGACTTTC.

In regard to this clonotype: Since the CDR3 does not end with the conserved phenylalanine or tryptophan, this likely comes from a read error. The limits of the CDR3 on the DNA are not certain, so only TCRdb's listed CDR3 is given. CDR3 sequence: CASSLVGELL. This sequence joins TRBV7-9 and TRBJ1-2. Looked up from germline, CDR1 is SEHNR and CDR2 is FQNEAQ (reference sequence). From its first to its last residue, the CDR3 has 10 amino acids.

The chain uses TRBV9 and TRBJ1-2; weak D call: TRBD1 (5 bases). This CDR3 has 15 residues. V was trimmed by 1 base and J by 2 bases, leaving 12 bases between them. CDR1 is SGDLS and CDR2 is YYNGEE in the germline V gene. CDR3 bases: TGTGCCAGCAGCGTAAGTGGCGGGGCGAACTATGGCTACACCTTC. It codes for CASSVSGGANYGYTF. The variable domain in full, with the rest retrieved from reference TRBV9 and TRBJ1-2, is DSGVTQTPKHLITATGQRVTLRCSPRSGDLSVYWYQQSLDQGLQFLIQYYNGEERAKGNILERFSAQQFPDLHSELNLSSLELGDSALYFCASSVSGGANYGYTFGSGTRLTVV.